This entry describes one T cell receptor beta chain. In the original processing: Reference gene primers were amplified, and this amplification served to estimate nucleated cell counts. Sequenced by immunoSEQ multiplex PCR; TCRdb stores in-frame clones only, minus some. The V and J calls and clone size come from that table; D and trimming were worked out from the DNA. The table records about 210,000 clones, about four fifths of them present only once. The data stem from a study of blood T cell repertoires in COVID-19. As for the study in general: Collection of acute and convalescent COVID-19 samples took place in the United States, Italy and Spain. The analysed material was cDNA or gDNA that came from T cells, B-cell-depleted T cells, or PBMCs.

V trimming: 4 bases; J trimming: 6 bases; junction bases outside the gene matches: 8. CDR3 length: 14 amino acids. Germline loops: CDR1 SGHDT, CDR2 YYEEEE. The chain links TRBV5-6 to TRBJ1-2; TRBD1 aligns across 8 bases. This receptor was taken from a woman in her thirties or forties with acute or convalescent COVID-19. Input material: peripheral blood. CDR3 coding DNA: TGTGCCAGCAGCCCAATTCAGGGGGCCCATGGCTACACCTTC. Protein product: CASSPIQGAHGYTF. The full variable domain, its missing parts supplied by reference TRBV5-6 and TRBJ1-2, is DAGVTQSPTHLIKTRGQQVTLRCSPKSGHDTVSWYQQALGQGPQFIFQYYEEEERQRGNFPDRFSGHQFPNYSSELNVNALLLGDSALYLCASSPIQGAHGYTFGSGTRLTVV.